The clone carrying this T cell receptor beta chain was observed a single time. The antigen remains unidentified. V was trimmed by 4 bases and J by 0 bases, leaving 11 bases between them. The CDR3 contains 14 residues. Per the germline V gene, CDR1 is SGHDT and CDR2 is YYEEEE. These data originate in a study of shared clonotypes between healthy human individuals. Study-level points and caveats: For naive CD4 cells, 4.5% to 6.5% of clonotypes were shared across a handful of donors.

Assay used: immunoSEQ multiplex PCR; TCRdb lists only in-frame clones, some missing. The sample yields roughly 2.5 million clones, more than 90% seen once. The gene calls are TRBV5-6 and TRBJ2-7; TRBD1 is a possible D gene (5 bases). Sequenced input: naive CD4+ T cells sorted from blood. The subset was: CD45RA+ positively selected. This clonotype was sampled from a man younger than 30 in good health. CDR3 DNA sequence: TGTGCCAGCAGCCGACAGAGTGGCTCCTACGAGCAGTACTTC. Amino acids: CASSRQSGSYEQYF.